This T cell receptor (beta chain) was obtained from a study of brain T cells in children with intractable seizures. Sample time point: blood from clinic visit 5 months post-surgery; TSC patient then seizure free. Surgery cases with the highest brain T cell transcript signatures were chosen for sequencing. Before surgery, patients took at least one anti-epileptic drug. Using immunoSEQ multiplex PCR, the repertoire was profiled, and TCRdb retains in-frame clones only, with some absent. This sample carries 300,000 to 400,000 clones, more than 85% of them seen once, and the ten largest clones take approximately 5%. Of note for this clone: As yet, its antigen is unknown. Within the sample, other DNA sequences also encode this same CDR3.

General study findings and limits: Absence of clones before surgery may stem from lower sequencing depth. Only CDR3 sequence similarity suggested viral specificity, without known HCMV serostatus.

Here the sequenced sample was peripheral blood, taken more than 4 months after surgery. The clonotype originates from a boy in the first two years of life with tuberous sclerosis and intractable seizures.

The CDR3 is CASRGQGAYSPLHF. The CDR3 DNA reads TGTGCCAGCAGGGGACAGGGGGCTTATTCACCCCTCCACTTT. V gene TRBV25-1 combines with J gene TRBJ1-6; 12 positions agree with TRBD1. V lost 6 bases, J lost 8 bases, and 2 bases stayed unmatched. Looked up from germline, CDR1 is MGHDK and CDR2 is SYGVNS. This CDR3 is built from 14 residues.